These 10 T cell receptor beta chains came from one sample sequenced in a study of cytomegalovirus exposure and HLA in healthy donors. Researchers ran the PCR with 60 Vbeta and 13 Jbeta primers. The method was immunoSEQ multiplex PCR; TCRdb's version includes in-frame clones alone and lacks a portion of them. The repertoire holds about 100,000 clones, with approximately 79% as singletons. Sequencing was performed on PBMCs. Source of these receptors: a middle-aged woman in good health and CMV-seropositive.

The J gene is TRBJ2-7, the V gene TRBV21-1; TRBD2, the table's D call, lacks a check against the DNA. TRBV21-1 is shown as a pseudogene. This CDR3 is built from 15 residues. CDR3 coding DNA: TGTGCCAGCAGCAAAGCGGTTATACGCGCGGACGAGCAGTACTTC. This encodes CASSKAVIRADEQYF.

The rearrangement links TRBV5-1 to TRBJ1-4; 9 nucleotides line up with TRBD1. The V and J ends lost 0 bases and 6 bases, in that order; junction bases with no gene match: 6. This CDR3 spans 16 amino acids. CDR1 is SGHRS, CDR2 YFSETQ, per germline. In nucleotides, the CDR3 is TGCGCCAGCAGCTTGGAGCCACAGGGGGCGGATGAAAAACTGTTTTTT. Its translation is CASSLEPQGADEKLFF.

The rearrangement joins TRBV2 to TRBJ1-2; 9 nucleotides match TRBD1. Germline CDR1 reads SNHLY; CDR2 reads FYNNEI. The CDR3 is 13 amino acids. V lost 6 bases and J lost 4; bases outside the gene matches: 3. CDR3 sequence reads: CASRGGQGYGYTF. As DNA, the CDR3 is TGTGCCAGCAGGGGGGGACAGGGCTATGGCTACACCTTC.

V gene TRBV19 combines with J gene TRBJ2-1, with TRBD2 matching 13 bases. The CDR3 has 15 residues. Germline lookup yields CDR1 LNHDA and CDR2 SQIVND (reference sequence). Losses at the gene ends were 4 bases for V and 10 bases for J; bases not matched to a gene: 7. The DNA for the CDR3 is TGTGCCAGTAGTAGCGGGACTAGCGGGGTCGGGGAGCAGTTCTTC. It is translated as CASSSGTSGVGEQFF.

The V gene is TRBV6-5, the J gene TRBJ2-2; maybe TRBD2 (5 bases). The CDR3 has 16 residues. Trimming cost V 2 bases and J 4 bases, with 14 bases left between them. In germline, CDR1 is MNHEY, CDR2 SVGAGI. The DNA of the CDR3 is TGTGCCAGCAGTTACGTTAGCGCAGCGCTCACCGGGGAGCTGTTTTTT. Protein product: CASSYVSAALTGELFF.

This clone has only one observation. The chain employs TRBV5-1 and TRBJ2-5; 9 bases line up with TRBD1. This CDR3 contains 15 residues. Germline V gene lookup returns CDR1 SGHRS and CDR2 YFSETQ. V lost 0 bases to trimming and J lost 2 bases; unmatched junction nucleotides: 2. Written as DNA, the CDR3 is TGCGCCAGCAGCTTGGGAGGGACAGGGCAAGAGACCCAGTACTTC. The encoded protein is CASSLGGTGQETQYF.

This chain links TRBV30 with TRBJ2-3, with TRBD1 as a possible D gene (6 bases). CDR1 is GTSNPN, CDR2 SVGIG, per germline (reference sequence). This CDR3 is 13 amino acids long. V lost 5 bases and J lost 0, with 9 bases in between. As DNA, the CDR3 is TGTGCCTGGGGACAGCCTAGCACAGATACGCAGTATTTT. It is translated as CAWGQPSTDTQYF.

The chain employs TRBV11-3 and TRBJ2-5, with 7 bases aligning to TRBD2. CDR1 and CDR2 from the germline V gene are SGHNT and YENEEA. This CDR3 spans 13 amino acids. V shed 3 bases and J 5 bases; nucleotides not matched to a gene: 3. Written as DNA, the CDR3 is TGTGCCAGCAGCTTTGGGGGGGATGAGACCCAGTACTTC. This sequence encodes CASSFGGDETQYF.

This clone was counted a single time. The sample holds other DNA sequences that translate to the same CDR3. The rearrangement uses TRBV10-3 and TRBJ1-5; tentative D call: TRBD1 (6 bases). Deletions cut 0 bases from V and 4 bases from J, with 13 bases between. From germline, CDR1 is ENHRY and CDR2 SYGVKD. CDR3 size: 16 residues. For the CDR3, the DNA is TGTGCCATCAGTGAGTCAGGCAGGGGCTCGAATCAGCCCCAGCATTTT. Translating it yields CAISESGRGSNQPQHF.

The chain is built from TRBV6-1 and TRBJ2-5; D not certain. The CDR3 is made up of 13 amino acids. Trimming stripped 9 bases from V and 1 base from J, with 12 bases between. The germline gives CDR1 MNHNS, CDR2 SASEGT. This CDR3 is CASSAGIQETQYF. The CDR3 coding sequence is TGTGCCAGTTCGGCAGGAATCCAAGAGACCCAGTACTTC.